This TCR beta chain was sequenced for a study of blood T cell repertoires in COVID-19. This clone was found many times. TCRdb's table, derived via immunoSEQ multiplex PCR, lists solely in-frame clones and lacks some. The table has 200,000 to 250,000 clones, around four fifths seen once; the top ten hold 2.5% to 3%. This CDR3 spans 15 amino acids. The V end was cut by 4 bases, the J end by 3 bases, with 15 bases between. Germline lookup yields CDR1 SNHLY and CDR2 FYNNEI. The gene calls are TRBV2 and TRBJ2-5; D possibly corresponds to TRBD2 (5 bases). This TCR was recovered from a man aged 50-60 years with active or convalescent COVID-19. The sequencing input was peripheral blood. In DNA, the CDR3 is TGTGCCAGCAGTGTTGACCGCGGGTCGGAAGAGACCCAGTACTTC. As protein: CASSVDRGSEETQYF.